This TCR beta chain was retrieved from a study of T cell responses to AZD1222 COVID-19 vaccine. Deletions cut 0 bases from V and 6 bases from J, with 6 bases between. Germline loops: CDR1 MNHEY, CDR2 SVGAGI. This CDR3 spans 14 amino acids. The repertoire was sequenced with immunoSEQ multiplex PCR; TCRdb's copy has only in-frame clones and lacks some. The repertoire has about 130,000 clones, roughly nine tenths of them found once; the top ten carry less than 8.5%. The sequences come from peripheral blood, collected on day 0 of AZD1222 vaccination. This chain joins TRBV6-5 and TRBJ1-6; D is unclear. The origin of this receptor is an adult in good health. This CDR3 is CASSYSELNSPLHF. The CDR3 region has the DNA TGTGCCAGCAGTTACTCGGAGCTTAATTCACCCCTCCACTTT.